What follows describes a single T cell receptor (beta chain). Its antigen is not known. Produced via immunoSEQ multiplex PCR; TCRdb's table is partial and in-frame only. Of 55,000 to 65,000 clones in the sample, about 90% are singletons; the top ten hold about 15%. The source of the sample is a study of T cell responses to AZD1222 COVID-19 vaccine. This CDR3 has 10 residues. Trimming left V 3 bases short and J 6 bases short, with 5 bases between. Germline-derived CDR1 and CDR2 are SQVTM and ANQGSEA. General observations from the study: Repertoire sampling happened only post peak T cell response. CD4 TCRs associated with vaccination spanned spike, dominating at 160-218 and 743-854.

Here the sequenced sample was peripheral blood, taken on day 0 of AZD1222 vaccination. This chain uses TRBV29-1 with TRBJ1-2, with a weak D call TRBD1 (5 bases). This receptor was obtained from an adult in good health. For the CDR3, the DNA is TGCAGCGTTGACAGGGATGGCTACACCTTC. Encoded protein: CSVDRDGYTF. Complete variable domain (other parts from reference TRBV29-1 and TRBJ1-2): SAVISQKPSRDICQRGTSLTIQCQVDSQVTMMFWYRQQPGQSLTLIATANQGSEATYESGFVIDKFPISRPNLTFSTLTVSNMSPEDSSIYLCSVDRDGYTFGSGTRLTVV.